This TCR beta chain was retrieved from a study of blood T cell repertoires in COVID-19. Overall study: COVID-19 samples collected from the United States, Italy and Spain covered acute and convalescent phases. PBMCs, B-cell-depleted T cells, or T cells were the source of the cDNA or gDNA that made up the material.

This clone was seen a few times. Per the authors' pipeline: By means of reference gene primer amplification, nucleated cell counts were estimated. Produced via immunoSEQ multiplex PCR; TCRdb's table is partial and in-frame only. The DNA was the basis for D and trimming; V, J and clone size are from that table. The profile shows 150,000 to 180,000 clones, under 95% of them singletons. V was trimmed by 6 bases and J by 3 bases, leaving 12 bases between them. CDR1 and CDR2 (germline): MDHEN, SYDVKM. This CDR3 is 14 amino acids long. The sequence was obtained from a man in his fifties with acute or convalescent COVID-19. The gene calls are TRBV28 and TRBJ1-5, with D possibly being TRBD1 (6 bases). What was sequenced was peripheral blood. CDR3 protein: CASSPQGSNQPQHF. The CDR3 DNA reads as TGTGCCAGCAGCCCCCAGGGGTCCAATCAGCCCCAGCATTTT.